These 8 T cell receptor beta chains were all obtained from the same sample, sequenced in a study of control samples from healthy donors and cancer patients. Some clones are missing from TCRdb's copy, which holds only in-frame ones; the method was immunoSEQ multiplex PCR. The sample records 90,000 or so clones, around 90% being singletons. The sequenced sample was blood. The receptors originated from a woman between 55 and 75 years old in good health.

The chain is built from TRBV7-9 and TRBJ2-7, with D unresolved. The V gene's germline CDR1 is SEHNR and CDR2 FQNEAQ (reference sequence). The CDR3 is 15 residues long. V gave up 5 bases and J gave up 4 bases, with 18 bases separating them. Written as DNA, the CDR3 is TGTGCCAGCAGCCGTATGCGCGGCTCTCTTTACGAGCAGTACTTC. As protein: CASSRMRGSLYEQYF.

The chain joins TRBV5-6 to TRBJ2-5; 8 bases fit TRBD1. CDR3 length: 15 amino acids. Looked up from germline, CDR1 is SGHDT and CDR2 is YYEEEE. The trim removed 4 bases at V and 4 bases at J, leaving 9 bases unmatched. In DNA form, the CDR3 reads TGTGCCAGCAGCCTCGGGACAGGTTTTGTAGAGACCCAGTACTTC. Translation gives CASSLGTGFVETQYF.

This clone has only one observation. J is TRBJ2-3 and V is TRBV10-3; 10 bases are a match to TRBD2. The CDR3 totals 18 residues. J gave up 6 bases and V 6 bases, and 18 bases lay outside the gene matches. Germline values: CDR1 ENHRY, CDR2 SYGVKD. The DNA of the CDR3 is TGTGCCATCAGCCCAATTCTAAGCGGGAGGGCCATGTCGGATACGCAGTATTTT. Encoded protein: CAISPILSGRAMSDTQYF.

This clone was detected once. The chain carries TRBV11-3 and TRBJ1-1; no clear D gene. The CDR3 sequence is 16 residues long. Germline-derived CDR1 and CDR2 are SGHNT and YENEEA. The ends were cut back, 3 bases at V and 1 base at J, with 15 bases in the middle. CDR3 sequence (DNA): TGTGCCAGCAGCTTGGGGATTATGGGCGCGAACACTGAAGCTTTCTTT. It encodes CASSLGIMGANTEAFF.

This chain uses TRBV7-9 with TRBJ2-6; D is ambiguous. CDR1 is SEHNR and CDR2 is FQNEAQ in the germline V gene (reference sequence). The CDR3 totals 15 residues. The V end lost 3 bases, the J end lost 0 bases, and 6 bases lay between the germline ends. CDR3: CASSFVYSGANVLTF. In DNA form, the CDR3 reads TGTGCCAGCAGCTTCGTATACTCTGGGGCCAACGTCCTGACTTTC.

CDR3 DNA: TGTGCCAGCAGCTTCCCTAACTATGGCTACACCTTC. It specifies CASSFPNYGYTF. This chain joins TRBV11-3 and TRBJ1-2; D uncertain. The V and J ends lost 3 bases and 0 bases respectively, with 2 bases between them. Germline V gene data show CDR1 as SGHNT and CDR2 as YENEEA. This CDR3 spans 12 amino acids.

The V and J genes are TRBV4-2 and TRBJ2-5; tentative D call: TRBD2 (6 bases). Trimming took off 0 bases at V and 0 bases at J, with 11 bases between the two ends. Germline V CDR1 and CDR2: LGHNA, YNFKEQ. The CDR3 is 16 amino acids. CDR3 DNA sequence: TGTGCCAGCAGCCAAGAGGGGACTGCGTACCAAGAGACCCAGTACTTC. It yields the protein CASSQEGTAYQETQYF.

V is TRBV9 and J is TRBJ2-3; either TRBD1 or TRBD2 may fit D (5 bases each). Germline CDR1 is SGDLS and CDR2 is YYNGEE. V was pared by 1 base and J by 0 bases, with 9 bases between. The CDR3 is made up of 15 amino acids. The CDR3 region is CASSVFEGSTDTQYF. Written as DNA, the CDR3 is TGTGCCAGCAGCGTATTTGAGGGGAGCACAGATACGCAGTATTTT.